This T cell receptor beta chain was recovered during a study of T cell changes during pregnancy in multiple sclerosis. The CDR3 runs 12 residues. Germline V lookup: CDR1 MGHRA, CDR2 YSYEKL. Trimming took off 2 bases at V and 2 bases at J, with 2 bases between the two ends. TCRdb's table, derived via immunoSEQ multiplex PCR, lists solely in-frame clones and lacks some. The table has under 70,000 clones, 91% seen once; the top ten hold around 2.2%. The input for sequencing was peripheral blood, taken in the third trimester of pregnancy. The TCR originated in a female donor in good health, enrolled as a control in a pregnancy study. The chain has TRBV4-1 and TRBJ2-3; no definite D call. The CDR3 here is CASSQLTDTQYF. The CDR3, as DNA: TGCGCCAGCAGCCAACTCACAGATACGCAGTATTTT.